In this sample, the clone carrying this T cell receptor beta chain turned up a few times. The CDR3 contains 15 residues. Trimming pared 5 bases from V and 1 base from J, leaving 14 bases between. In germline, CDR1 is SGHTA, CDR2 FQGTGA. Primers used in a second PCR of roughly 6 to 11 cycles were a sample-barcoded 5' primer and a J-beta primer mix. TCRdb redid the calling of the 5' RACE reads with MiXCR, one entry per CDR3 protein. This table has approximately 2,000,000 distinct CDR3 sequences, roughly 43% appearing once. The sample belongs to a study of blood T cells in healthy people across ages. The source is a human donor in good health. The chain uses TRBV7-3 and TRBJ1-2; perhaps TRBD1 as D (6 bases). The sample comprised blood. The CDR3 nucleotides read TGTGCCAGCAGCGAGACAGAGGGGGATAACTATGGCTACACCTTC. This sequence encodes CASSETEGDNYGYTF.